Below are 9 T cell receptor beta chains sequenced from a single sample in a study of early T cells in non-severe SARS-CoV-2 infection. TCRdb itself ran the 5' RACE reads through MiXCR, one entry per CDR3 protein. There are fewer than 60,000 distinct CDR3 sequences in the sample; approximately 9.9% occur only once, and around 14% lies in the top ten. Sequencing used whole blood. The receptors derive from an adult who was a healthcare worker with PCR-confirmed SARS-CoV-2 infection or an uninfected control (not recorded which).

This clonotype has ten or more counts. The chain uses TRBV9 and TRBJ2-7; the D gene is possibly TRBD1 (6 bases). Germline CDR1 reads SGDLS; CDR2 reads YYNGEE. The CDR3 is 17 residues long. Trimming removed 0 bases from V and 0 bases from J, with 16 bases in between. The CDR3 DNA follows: TGTGCCAGCAGCGTAGCGGGACACACAGCCCCCTCCTACGAGCAGTACTTC. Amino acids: CASSVAGHTAPSYEQYF.

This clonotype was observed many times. The CDR3 sequence is CASSLKPGGASYNEQFF. The CDR3 DNA is TGTGCCAGCAGCCTAAAACCAGGGGGCGCGTCCTACAATGAGCAGTTCTTC. The rearrangement links TRBV7-2 to TRBJ2-1, with 8 bases that match TRBD1. The CDR3 extends over 17 amino acids. After removal of 5 bases from V and 1 base from J, the junction contained 10 bases not matched to a gene. Germline lookup yields CDR1 SGHTA and CDR2 FQGNSA.

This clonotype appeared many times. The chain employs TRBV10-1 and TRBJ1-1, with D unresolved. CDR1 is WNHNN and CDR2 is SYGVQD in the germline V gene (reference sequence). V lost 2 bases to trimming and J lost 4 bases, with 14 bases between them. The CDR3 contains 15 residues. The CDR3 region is CASSEGRAAGTEAFF. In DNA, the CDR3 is TGCGCCAGCAGTGAGGGAAGGGCAGCTGGCACTGAAGCTTTCTTT.

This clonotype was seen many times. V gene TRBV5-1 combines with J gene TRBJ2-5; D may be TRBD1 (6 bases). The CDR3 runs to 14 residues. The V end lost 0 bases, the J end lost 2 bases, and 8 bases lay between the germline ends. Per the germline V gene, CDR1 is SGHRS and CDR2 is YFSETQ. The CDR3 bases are TGCGCCAGCAGCTTGGGACAGGAACAAGAGACCCAGTACTTC. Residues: CASSLGQEQETQYF.

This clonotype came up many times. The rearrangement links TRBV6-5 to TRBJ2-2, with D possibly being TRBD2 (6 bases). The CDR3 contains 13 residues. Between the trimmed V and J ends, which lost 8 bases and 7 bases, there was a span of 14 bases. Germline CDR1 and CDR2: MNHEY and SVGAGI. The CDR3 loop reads CASGRPPDGELFF. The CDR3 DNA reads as TGTGCCAGCGGGAGGCCCCCGGACGGGGAGCTGTTTTTT.

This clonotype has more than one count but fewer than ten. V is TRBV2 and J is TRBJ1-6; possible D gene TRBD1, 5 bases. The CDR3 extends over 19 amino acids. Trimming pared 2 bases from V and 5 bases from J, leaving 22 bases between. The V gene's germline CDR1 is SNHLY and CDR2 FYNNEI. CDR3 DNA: TGTGCCAGCAGTGAACGACGAGGGACGGCGAAATATAATAATTCACCCCTCCACTTT. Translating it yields CASSERRGTAKYNNSPLHF.

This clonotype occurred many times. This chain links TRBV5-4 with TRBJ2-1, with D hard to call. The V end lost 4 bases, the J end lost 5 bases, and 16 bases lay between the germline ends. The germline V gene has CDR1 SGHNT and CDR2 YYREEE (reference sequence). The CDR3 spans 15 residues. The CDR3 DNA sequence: TGTGCCAGCAGCGCCGCCAAAAGCCCGAACAATGAGCAGTTCTTC. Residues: CASSAAKSPNNEQFF. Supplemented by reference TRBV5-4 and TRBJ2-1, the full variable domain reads ETGVTQSPTHLIKTRGQQVTLRCSSQSGHNTVSWYQQALGQGPQFIFQYYREEENGRGNFPPRFSGLQFPNYSSELNVNALELDDSALYLCASSAAKSPNNEQFFGPGTRLTVL.

The CDR3 sequence: CASSPGGDTQYF. The CDR3, as DNA: TGTGCCAGCAGCCCCGGGGGAGATACGCAGTATTTT. V usage is TRBV3-1 and J usage is TRBJ2-3, with D perhaps TRBD2 (6 bases). Germline-derived CDR1 and CDR2 are LGHDT and YNNKEL (reference sequence). The V end lost 4 bases, the J end lost 5 bases, and 7 bases lay between the germline ends. The CDR3 spans 12 residues.

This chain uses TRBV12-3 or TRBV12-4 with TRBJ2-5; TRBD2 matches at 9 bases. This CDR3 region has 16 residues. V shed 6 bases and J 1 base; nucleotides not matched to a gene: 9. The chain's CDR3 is CASSPGSSGTQETQYF. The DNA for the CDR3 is TGTGCCAGCAGCCCTGGCTCTAGCGGGACCCAAGAGACCCAGTACTTC.